The clone carrying this T cell receptor beta chain occurred a few times. The data originate from a study of identical twins. The V gene lost 5 bases and the J gene lost 5 bases, with 21 bases spanning the gap. The germline CDR1 and CDR2 sequences are LGHDT and YNNKEL (reference sequence). This CDR3 region has 16 residues. MiXCR, run by TCRdb on the 5' RACE reads, gives a single entry per CDR3 protein. Of approximately 230,000 distinct CDR3 sequences in the sample, under 8.5% were seen once. These data also featured in a second study, about T cells expressing NK-cell markers.

The chain joins TRBV3-1 to TRBJ2-5; D possibly matches TRBD1 or TRBD2 (6 bases each). The origin of this receptor is a woman between 18 and 29 years old in good health. The sequencing sample was made of CD8+ T cells sorted from blood. For the CDR3, the DNA is TGTGCCAGCAGCGACAAGGTCCGGTGGGGGGCCGAGACCCAGTACTTC. As protein: CASSDKVRWGAETQYF.